This is a list of T cell receptor beta chains from one sample in a study of T cells in Graves' hyperthyroidism and ophthalmopathy. Via MiXCR, TCRdb re-called the multiplex PCR reads, giving one row per CDR3 protein. The sample has around 600,000 distinct CDR3 sequences, over 40% seen once. Sequences were obtained from peripheral blood or thyroid tissue (not recorded which). These receptors all stem from an adult man with Graves' disease, either hyperthyroidism or ophthalmopathy (not recorded which). Both conserved end residues are trimmed from each CDR3. A row's size may be missing; if present it is once, few, many or a size class.

j_call: TRBJ1-1
clone_size: NA
v_call: TRBV10-3
cdr3_aa: AIGGQGFQDTEAF

j_call: TRBJ1-5
clone_size: many
v_call: TRBV15
cdr3_aa: ATSRDRVGQPQH

j_call: TRBJ1-2
clone_size: NA
v_call: TRBV28
cdr3_aa: ASGGDGVYGYT

j_call: TRBJ1-2
clone_size: NA
v_call: TRBV25-1
cdr3_aa: ASSTTGVYGYT

j_call: TRBJ1-6
clone_size: many
v_call: TRBV7-9
cdr3_aa: ASRPTGKDSPLH

j_call: TRBJ1-2
clone_size: many
v_call: TRBV5-6
cdr3_aa: ASSQDRGHYGYT

j_call: TRBJ2-2
clone_size: few
v_call: TRBV7-2
cdr3_aa: ASSLVGLLNTGELF

j_call: TRBJ1-1
clone_size: NA
v_call: TRBV7-9
cdr3_aa: ASSLISGGVNTEAF

j_call: TRBJ1-3
clone_size: NA
v_call: TRBV20-1
cdr3_aa: SASRRDTIY

j_call: TRBJ1-2
clone_size: few
v_call: TRBV5-4
cdr3_aa: ASRLRDTAYGYT

j_call: TRBJ1-1
clone_size: many
v_call: TRBV29-1
cdr3_aa: SVAHGRNTEAF

j_call: TRBJ1-5
clone_size: few
v_call: TRBV12-3/TRBV12-4
cdr3_aa: ASSFWAAGQPQH

j_call: TRBJ1-5
clone_size: NA
v_call: TRBV7-8
cdr3_aa: AGSFTGDNQPQH

j_call: TRBJ1-1
clone_size: many
v_call: TRBV2
cdr3_aa: ASSLRQARLIEAF

j_call: TRBJ2-7
clone_size: NA
v_call: TRBV20-1
cdr3_aa: SARDKGRNYEQY

j_call: TRBJ1-5
clone_size: few
v_call: TRBV6-1
cdr3_aa: ASSDELRQPQH

j_call: TRBJ1-4
clone_size: once
v_call: TRBV25-1
cdr3_aa: ASSEWGGKLF

j_call: TRBJ1-1
clone_size: NA
v_call: TRBV10-3
cdr3_aa: AISRGAGNTEAF

j_call: TRBJ1-1
clone_size: NA
v_call: TRBV9
cdr3_aa: ASSLGTVGNTEAF

j_call: TRBJ1-2
clone_size: many
v_call: TRBV9
cdr3_aa: ASSVDGTGPGYT

j_call: TRBJ2-7
clone_size: NA
v_call: TRBV7-2
cdr3_aa: ASSFLTGSGTYEQY

j_call: TRBJ1-4
clone_size: NA
v_call: TRBV2
cdr3_aa: ASSGHLTNEKLF

j_call: TRBJ2-5
clone_size: many
v_call: TRBV29-1
cdr3_aa: SVVPAGRGETQY

j_call: TRBJ1-2
clone_size: NA
v_call: TRBV10-3
cdr3_aa: AISLLTAAI

j_call: TRBJ1-2
clone_size: many
v_call: TRBV7-2
cdr3_aa: ASSLTTTGHGYT

j_call: TRBJ1-5
clone_size: NA
v_call: TRBV20-1
cdr3_aa: SARGQGNNQPQH

j_call: TRBJ1-1
clone_size: NA
v_call: TRBV12-3/TRBV12-4
cdr3_aa: ASRGLVPEAF

j_call: TRBJ1-1
clone_size: few
v_call: TRBV7-9
cdr3_aa: ASSGLTGATEAF

j_call: TRBJ1-2
clone_size: NA
v_call: TRBV13
cdr3_aa: ASSPMMNDYGYT

j_call: TRBJ2-3
clone_size: NA
v_call: TRBV24-1
cdr3_aa: ATSDPDTRTRAGTDTQY

j_call: TRBJ1-5
clone_size: few
v_call: TRBV2
cdr3_aa: ASSTGTDQPQH

j_call: TRBJ1-5
clone_size: many
v_call: TRBV7-8
cdr3_aa: ASTSGYHQPQH

j_call: TRBJ1-1
clone_size: once
v_call: TRBV29-1
cdr3_aa: SVGSNTEAF

j_call: TRBJ1-1
clone_size: NA
v_call: TRBV7-8
cdr3_aa: ASSLAQGAY

j_call: TRBJ1-1
clone_size: many
v_call: TRBV20-1
cdr3_aa: SAREVRGGNTEAF

j_call: TRBJ2-7
clone_size: many
v_call: TRBV5-1
cdr3_aa: ASSSKDSSYEQY

j_call: TRBJ1-1
clone_size: few
v_call: TRBV19
cdr3_aa: ASSRIPDTEAF

j_call: TRBJ1-3
clone_size: NA
v_call: TRBV25-1
cdr3_aa: ASSDSGALSGNTIY

j_call: TRBJ2-7
clone_size: NA
v_call: TRBV6-1
cdr3_aa: ASSGTGVLDEQY

j_call: TRBJ2-7
clone_size: many
v_call: TRBV7-9
cdr3_aa: ASSSGQGTYEQY

j_call: TRBJ1-2
clone_size: NA
v_call: TRBV4-1
cdr3_aa: ASTGVGDYGYT

j_call: TRBJ2-7
clone_size: few
v_call: TRBV7-9
cdr3_aa: ASSLVPSGLYEQY

j_call: TRBJ2-2
clone_size: NA
v_call: TRBV7-9
cdr3_aa: ASSTQGYSDTGELF

j_call: TRBJ1-5
clone_size: NA
v_call: TRBV19
cdr3_aa: ASSSGLRMEPQH

j_call: TRBJ1-1
clone_size: NA
v_call: TRBV7-8
cdr3_aa: ASSYAEGGDTEAF

j_call: TRBJ2-7
clone_size: many
v_call: TRBV29-1
cdr3_aa: SVDGTGRHEQY

j_call: NA
clone_size: NA
v_call: TRBV24-1
cdr3_aa: ASSEAGGEGREQF

j_call: TRBJ1-1
clone_size: few
v_call: TRBV19
cdr3_aa: ATLGVTEAF

j_call: TRBJ1-4
clone_size: many
v_call: TRBV25-1
cdr3_aa: ASSEPATNEKLF

j_call: TRBJ1-1
clone_size: few
v_call: TRBV15
cdr3_aa: ATSRNPWGTEAF

j_call: TRBJ2-7
clone_size: few
v_call: TRBV20-1
cdr3_aa: SAPRTSGREQY

j_call: TRBJ1-1
clone_size: many
v_call: TRBV24-1
cdr3_aa: ATSAGDRMNTEAF

j_call: TRBJ1-2
clone_size: NA
v_call: TRBV6-6
cdr3_aa: ASSPTGNGGYT

j_call: TRBJ2-7
clone_size: NA
v_call: TRBV29-1
cdr3_aa: SVEPGFGTYEQY

j_call: TRBJ1-5
clone_size: NA
v_call: TRBV12-3/TRBV12-4
cdr3_aa: ASTLAGGGGQPQH

j_call: TRBJ1-2
clone_size: many
v_call: TRBV29-1
cdr3_aa: SVESQGGYGYT

j_call: TRBJ1-2
clone_size: few
v_call: TRBV10-3
cdr3_aa: AIRPGPREEGYT

j_call: TRBJ2-5
clone_size: NA
v_call: TRBV20-1
cdr3_aa: SARAAGGPETQY

j_call: TRBJ2-7
clone_size: few
v_call: TRBV20-1
cdr3_aa: SAAGLAGGQEQY